These 28 T cell receptor beta chains were all obtained from the same sample, sequenced in a study of blood T cell repertoires in COVID-19. The method was immunoSEQ multiplex PCR; TCRdb's version includes in-frame clones alone and lacks a portion of them. There are 200,000 to 250,000 clones in the sample; about nine tenths occur only once, and 2.2% lies in the top ten. Material: peripheral blood. All receptors come from a man aged 25 to 40 who had recovered from COVID-19.

This clone appeared a single time. V and J are TRBV4-1 and TRBJ1-1; 7 nucleotides line up with TRBD1. The CDR3 spans 14 residues. Germline V lookup: CDR1 MGHRA, CDR2 YSYEKL. Trimming took 0 bases from V and 10 from J; bases not matched to a gene: 8. DNA for the CDR3: TGCGCCAGCAGCCAAGATGGAGGGGGCGGTGTAGCTTTCTTT. Translation: CASSQDGGGGVAFF.

This chain joins TRBV19 and TRBJ2-6; no clear D gene. V was pared by 5 bases and J by 0 bases, with 8 bases between. This CDR3 comprises 15 residues. Germline values: CDR1 LNHDA, CDR2 SQIVND (reference sequence). CDR3 DNA sequence: TGTGCCAGTAGTCTCACGAGCTCTGGGGCCAACGTCCTGACTTTC. Residues: CASSLTSSGANVLTF.

J is TRBJ1-2 and V is TRBV19; 7 nucleotides match TRBD1. Germline values: CDR1 LNHDA, CDR2 SQIVND (reference sequence). This CDR3 is 14 amino acids long. V was clipped by 5 bases and J by 4 bases; unmatched bases: 7. DNA for the CDR3: TGTGCCAGTAGTCAGACAGGGCACGGCTATGGCTACACCTTC. Protein product: CASSQTGHGYGYTF.

The chain is built from TRBV14 and TRBJ1-2; D is unclear. Germline CDR1 is SGHDN and CDR2 is FVKESK. The ends were cut back, 1 base at V and 8 bases at J, with 11 bases in the middle. The CDR3 runs 13 residues. The CDR3 sequence: CASSQVLQNGYTF. CDR3 nucleotides: TGTGCCAGCAGCCAAGTATTACAGAACGGCTACACCTTC.

The genes are TRBV29-1 and TRBJ2-5; D not resolved. This CDR3 region has 13 residues. Germline lookup yields CDR1 SQVTM and CDR2 ANQGSEA. V shed 7 bases and J shed 1 base, with 13 bases lying between them. CDR3 sequence: CSAEAGLQETQYF. In DNA, the CDR3 is TGCAGCGCTGAGGCAGGCCTCCAAGAGACCCAGTACTTC.

The chain uses TRBV6-2 or TRBV6-3 and TRBJ1-2; a weak D match, TRBD1 (6 bases). Germline V lookup: CDR1 MNHEY, CDR2 SVGEGT. The length of the CDR3 is 14 residues. V lost 2 bases and J 6 bases, leaving 13 bases between the germline ends. In DNA form, the CDR3 reads TGTGCCAGCAGTTACCCCGGGAGGGACAATGGCTACACCTTC. It yields the protein CASSYPGRDNGYTF.

The chain combines TRBV28 with TRBJ2-7; 7 bases are a match to TRBD1. V dropped 5 bases and J dropped 2; count of bases not matched to a gene: 3. Germline V lookup: CDR1 MDHEN, CDR2 SYDVKM. The CDR3 loop spans 13 amino acids. In nucleotides, the CDR3 is TGTGCCAGCAGTGTCGGGACAGCCTACGAGCAGTACTTC. It is translated as CASSVGTAYEQYF.

This chain joins TRBV20-1 and TRBJ1-1; D is uncertain. CDR3 length: 10 residues. The germline gives CDR1 DFQATT, CDR2 SNEGSKA (reference sequence). Trimming cost V 2 bases and J 6 bases, with 4 bases left between them. Written as DNA, the CDR3 is TGCAGTGCTAGACGAGCTGAAGCTTTCTTT. It codes for CSARRAEAFF.

This clone was seen only once. This sequence joins TRBV3-1 (or the pseudogene TRBV3-2) and TRBJ1-4, with D perhaps matching TRBD1 (6 bases). This CDR3 contains 17 residues. Germline loops: CDR1 LGHDT, CDR2 YNNKEL (reference sequence). Between the trimmed V and J ends, which lost 6 bases and 0 bases, there was a span of 17 bases. The CDR3 coding sequence is TGTGCCAGCAGTAATAGTTTTTCAGGGGCAACTAATGAAAAACTGTTTTTT. It specifies CASSNSFSGATNEKLFF.

This chain joins TRBV7-9 and TRBJ2-1; unclear D gene. This CDR3 has 15 amino acids. From germline, CDR1 is SEHNR and CDR2 FQNEAQ (reference sequence). V lost 2 bases and J lost 16, with 24 bases in between. CDR3 DNA: TGTGCCAGCAGCTTAACTCGACCCAACCAGGCCATATTATTCTTC. As protein: CASSLTRPNQAILFF.

V is TRBV10-1 and J is TRBJ1-1, with 7 nucleotides matching TRBD1. Germline V gene lookup returns CDR1 WNHNN and CDR2 SYGVQD (reference sequence). CDR3 length: 14 amino acids. V gave up 3 bases and J gave up 5 bases; unmatched junction bases: 6. The CDR3 sequence: CASSDVQGRTEAFF. The CDR3, as DNA: TGCGCCAGCAGTGATGTACAGGGGAGGACTGAAGCTTTCTTT.

The chain combines TRBV10-1 with TRBJ2-7; the D gene is possibly TRBD1 (6 bases). Germline loops: CDR1 WNHNN, CDR2 SYGVQD (reference sequence). There are 14 residues in the CDR3. Trimming left V 6 bases short and J 3 bases short, with 15 bases between. CDR3 DNA sequence: TGCGCCAGCAGCCTCCCAGGGGCTGTCTACGAGCAGTACTTC. Its protein product is CASSLPGAVYEQYF.

The chain couples TRBV19 to TRBJ2-1; D is perhaps TRBD1 (5 bases). The germline V and J ends were trimmed by 7 bases and 10 bases, with 11 bases remaining between them. The CDR3 runs to 11 residues. CDR1 is LNHDA, CDR2 SQIVND, per germline (reference sequence). CDR3 loop: CASNSPGEQFF. The CDR3 DNA follows: TGTGCCAGTAACTCCCCAGGGGAGCAGTTCTTC.

The chain joins TRBV7-8 to TRBJ2-1; 7 bases fit TRBD2. J gave up 3 bases and V 4 bases, and 9 bases lay outside the gene matches. CDR3 length: 16 amino acids. In germline, CDR1 is SGHVS, CDR2 FQNEAQ. Here the CDR3 DNA reads TGTGCCAGCAGCTCACCGACGGGCGGGGGCTACAATGAGCAGTTCTTC. Residues: CASSSPTGGGYNEQFF.

J is TRBJ2-5 and V is TRBV4-2, with TRBD2 matching over 10 bases. V lost 0 bases to trimming and J lost 7 bases; unmatched junction nucleotides: 8. Germline values: CDR1 LGHNA, CDR2 YNFKEQ. The CDR3 spans 16 residues. The CDR3 here is CASSQDKASGSGTQYF. The CDR3 DNA sequence: TGTGCCAGCAGCCAAGATAAGGCTAGCGGGAGCGGGACCCAGTACTTC.

The rearrangement joins TRBV10-3 to TRBJ1-1; D is possibly TRBD1 (6 bases). CDR1 and CDR2 from the germline V gene are ENHRY and SYGVKD. The ends were cut back, 3 bases at V and 4 bases at J, with 27 bases in the middle. The CDR3 has 19 residues. This CDR3 is CAISERRRTEYPKGTEAFF. The CDR3 region has the DNA TGTGCCATCAGTGAAAGGCGGCGGACAGAATACCCTAAGGGCACTGAAGCTTTCTTT.

This clone was recorded only once. This sequence joins TRBV5-8 and TRBJ1-1, with D unclear. Trimming cost V 3 bases and J 0 bases, with 12 bases left between them. The CDR3 length is 15 residues. Germline values: CDR1 SGHTS, CDR2 YDEGEE. CDR3 nucleotide sequence: TGTGCCAGCAGCTGGGCGAGAACCATGAACACTGAAGCTTTCTTT. The encoded protein is CASSWARTMNTEAFF.

This clone was seen just once. This chain links TRBV30 with TRBJ2-3, with 8 bases that match TRBD2. The CDR3 spans 14 residues. V shed 0 bases, J shed 6 bases, and the junction held 5 bases outside the gene matches. Per germline, CDR1 GTSNPN and CDR2 SVGIG (reference sequence). The CDR3 sequence: CAWSVREGGDTQYF. The DNA for the CDR3 is TGTGCCTGGAGTGTACGGGAGGGAGGTGATACGCAGTATTTT. Drawing the rest from reference TRBV30 and TRBJ2-3, the complete variable domain is SQTIHQWPATLVQPVGSPLSLECTVEGTSNPNLYWYRQAAGRGLQLLFYSVGIGQISSEVPQNLSASRPQDRQFILSSKKLLLSDSGFYLCAWSVREGGDTQYFGPGTRLTVL.

V is TRBV5-1 and J is TRBJ2-2, with 9 bases aligning to TRBD2. The CDR3 length is 19 residues. In germline, CDR1 is SGHRS, CDR2 YFSETQ. Unmatched junction bases numbered 11, after V lost 1 base and J lost 1 base. CDR3 nucleotide sequence: TGCGCCAGCAGCTTGCGCCAGCGGGGGGTTCTGTGGAACACCGGGGAGCTGTTTTTT. It specifies CASSLRQRGVLWNTGELFF.

This chain links TRBV12-3 or TRBV12-4 with TRBJ1-2; D perhaps matches TRBD1 (5 bases). V was trimmed by 5 bases and J by 7 bases, leaving 14 bases between them. The CDR3 contains 13 residues. CDR3 loop: CASSLRELSGYTF. Written as DNA, the CDR3 is TGTGCCAGCAGTCTCAGGGAACTCTCTGGCTACACCTTC.

This chain connects TRBV27 to TRBJ2-1; TRBD2 is a possible D gene (7 bases). The V gene's germline CDR1 is MNHEY and CDR2 SMNVEV (reference sequence). The length of the CDR3 is 15 residues. The V gene lost 2 bases and the J gene lost 4 bases, with 12 bases spanning the gap. The CDR3 loop is CASSLRRGGYNEQFF. CDR3 nucleotides: TGTGCCAGCAGTTTAAGGAGGGGGGGGTACAATGAGCAGTTCTTC.

This chain links TRBV30 with TRBJ1-1; possible D gene TRBD1, 5 bases. Looked up from germline, CDR1 is GTSNPN and CDR2 is SVGIG (reference sequence). The CDR3 sequence is 13 residues long. V dropped 4 bases and J dropped 2 bases, with 11 bases sitting between them. CDR3 sequence: CAWTLGLNTEAFF. CDR3 DNA: TGTGCCTGGACCCTGGGACTAAACACTGAAGCTTTCTTT.

The V gene is TRBV7-9, the J gene TRBJ1-2, with 10 bases that match TRBD1. The CDR3 runs to 15 residues. Germline V lookup: CDR1 SEHNR, CDR2 FQNEAQ (reference sequence). With 0 bases clipped from V and 7 bases from J, the junction kept 5 bases outside the gene matches. This CDR3 is CASSLASGTGVGYTF. The CDR3 bases are TGTGCCAGCAGCTTAGCCTCCGGGACAGGGGTTGGCTACACCTTC.

The chain carries TRBV2 and TRBJ1-5; 11 bases are shared with TRBD1. V lost 6 bases, J lost 7 bases, and 2 bases stayed unmatched. Germline-derived CDR1 and CDR2 are SNHLY and FYNNEI. The CDR3 runs to 13 residues. In nucleotides, the CDR3 is TGTGCCAGCAGGGGACAGGGGGGGCAGCCCCAGCATTTT. Protein sequence: CASRGQGGQPQHF.

For this clone: This specimen includes other DNA sequences encoding the same CDR3. This chain links TRBV5-1 with TRBJ2-3, with 10 positions matching TRBD2. Per germline, CDR1 SGHRS and CDR2 YFSETQ. This CDR3 is built from 14 residues. Unmatched junction bases numbered 3, after V lost 3 bases and J lost 5 bases. CDR3: CASSSSGGGDTQYF. The CDR3 bases are TGCGCCAGCAGCTCTAGCGGGGGTGGAGATACGCAGTATTTT.

V and J are TRBV5-1 and TRBJ2-3; 8 bases line up with TRBD1. V shed 6 bases and J 6 bases; nucleotides not matched to a gene: 12. The germline V gene encodes CDR1 SGHRS and CDR2 YFSETQ. The CDR3 extends over 15 amino acids. The CDR3 DNA is TGCGCCAGCACCCTGGGAGGACAGGGTATGGATACGCAGTATTTT. Amino acid sequence: CASTLGGQGMDTQYF.

A remark on this clone: An end of the junction differs from the germline gene, which may be a read error. V usage is TRBV14 and J usage is TRBJ2-7; the D call may be TRBD1 or TRBD2 (5 bases each). The CDR3 covers 16 residues. Germline V gene lookup returns CDR1 SGHDN and CDR2 FVKESK. CDR3 sequence reads: CASSQEGSWAYNEQYF. The CDR3 nucleotides read TGTGCCAGCAGTCAAGAGGGGAGCTGGGCCTACAACGAGCAGTACTTC.

This rearrangement joins TRBV6-5 to TRBJ1-4; D possibly corresponds to TRBD1 (6 bases). Germline lookup yields CDR1 MNHEY and CDR2 SVGAGI. V was shortened by 4 bases and J by 7 bases, with 19 bases between the two germline ends. The CDR3 runs 16 residues. CDR3 DNA: TGTGCCAGCAGTTCCCACTTGAACAGGGCTGGTGAAAAACTGTTTTTT. Translated: CASSSHLNRAGEKLFF.